This T cell receptor beta chain was documented in a study of human T cells and chemical hapten exposure. On the study more broadly: Per-sample TCR yield variability stemmed mainly from small pooled library volume differences.

TCRdb re-derived calls from the RACE reads in MiXCR, one entry per CDR3 protein. There are approximately 84,000 distinct CDR3 sequences in the sample; over 8.5% occur only once, and roughly 1.5% lies in the top ten. Time point described: healthy volunteer bleed at 6 weeks. Unfractionated whole blood was the source of the extracted total RNA. Trimming cost V 5 bases and J 7 bases, with 17 bases left between them. This CDR3 is 14 amino acids long. This clonotype was seen ten or more times. This chain connects TRBV12-3 or TRBV12-4 to TRBJ1-1; D might be TRBD1 (5 bases). Sequencing input: whole blood. This sequence originates from a male donor in good health. Some clones in this sample may be carry-over from other donors' samples. CDR3: CASSLAETDREAFF. The CDR3 DNA follows: TGTGCCAGCAGTCTGGCCGAGACAGACCGTGAAGCTTTCTTT.